Following are 25 T cell receptor beta chains from one sample sequenced in a study of OX40 agonist ivuxolimab in advanced cancers. Assay used: immunoSEQ multiplex PCR; TCRdb lists only in-frame clones, some missing. Among tens of thousands of clones listed, 92% were seen once. The sample in question was CD4+ or CD8+ T cells sorted from blood, obtained in a trial of the OX40 agonist ivuxolimab. All receptors come from an adult with an advanced solid tumor such as melanoma, head and neck, liver or kidney cancer.

The V and J genes are TRBV6-1 and TRBJ2-7, with D perhaps TRBD1 (6 bases). Germline-derived CDR1 and CDR2 are MNHNS and SASEGT. With 0 bases removed from V and 5 bases from J, the gap between germline ends came to 11 bases. The CDR3 contains 14 residues. The CDR3 region is CASSEAGRGNEQYF. The DNA of the CDR3 is TGTGCCAGCAGTGAAGCTGGCAGGGGCAACGAGCAGTACTTC.

This CDR3 is CASSYNGGENTEAFF. CDR3 nucleotides: TGTGCCAGCAGTTATAATGGGGGGGAGAACACTGAAGCTTTCTTT. The rearrangement uses TRBV6-5 and TRBJ1-1, with a tentative D call TRBD1 (5 bases). CDR3 length equals 15 residues. Between the trimmed V and J ends, which lost 3 bases and 1 base, there was a span of 12 bases. Germline V gives CDR1 MNHEY, CDR2 SVGAGI.

V and J are TRBV6-5 and TRBJ2-1; 10 nucleotides line up with TRBD2. The CDR3 length is 15 residues. Germline V lookup: CDR1 MNHEY, CDR2 SVGAGI. J gave up 8 bases and V 3 bases, and 7 bases lay outside the gene matches. CDR3 DNA: TGTGCCAGCAGTTATAGCGGGAGGAGAGTCGATGAGCAGTTCTTC. Amino acids: CASSYSGRRVDEQFF.

The chain couples TRBV27 to TRBJ2-3, with D possibly matching TRBD2 (5 bases). The germline CDR1 and CDR2 sequences are MNHEY and SMNVEV (reference sequence). V dropped 7 bases and J dropped 9 bases, with 23 bases sitting between them. This CDR3 has 15 residues. CDR3 DNA: TGTGCCAGCAATACCCGGGCCCCGAGGAGGTCGACGCAGTATTTT. This translates into CASNTRAPRRSTQYF.

CDR3 nucleotides: TGTGCCAGCAGTGTCGCAGAGTTGTCTGAAGCTTTCTTT. This encodes CASSVAELSEAFF. The chain couples TRBV25-1 to TRBJ1-1; the D is unclear. The V end lost 4 bases, the J end lost 6 bases, and 12 bases lay between the germline ends. The germline CDR1 and CDR2 sequences are MGHDK and SYGVNS. The CDR3 totals 13 residues.

The genes are TRBV7-8 and TRBJ1-6; D remains unclear. V was trimmed by 1 base and J by 6 bases, leaving 13 bases between them. The V gene's germline CDR1 is SGHVS and CDR2 FQNEAQ. The CDR3 sequence is 16 residues long. The CDR3: CASSLGQSRLNSPLHF. The CDR3 nucleotides are TGTGCCAGCAGCTTAGGGCAGAGTAGACTTAATTCACCCCTCCACTTT.

The chain uses TRBV29-1 and TRBJ2-2, with 8 bases that match TRBD2. Trimming at V came to 7 bases and at J to 6 bases, leaving 13 bases not matched to a gene. Germline V gives CDR1 SQVTM, CDR2 ANQGSEA. The length of the CDR3 is 15 residues. This CDR3 is CSATGGAGGPGELFF. CDR3 coding DNA: TGCAGCGCTACCGGGGGGGCTGGCGGGCCCGGGGAGCTGTTTTTT.

This sequence joins TRBV30 and TRBJ2-3, with unresolved D. The CDR3 is made up of 17 amino acids. Trimming stripped 0 bases from V and 4 bases from J, with 20 bases between. CDR1 is GTSNPN, CDR2 SVGIG, per germline (reference sequence). This CDR3 reads CAWSVAPAGYSADTQYF. Here the CDR3 DNA reads TGTGCCTGGAGTGTAGCCCCCGCAGGCTATTCCGCAGATACGCAGTATTTT.

The chain couples TRBV13 to TRBJ1-1; 7 bases agree with TRBD1. The CDR3 totals 15 residues. Germline CDR1 reads PRHDT; CDR2 reads FYEKMQ (reference sequence). Germline trimming cut 4 bases from V and 1 base from J; bases unmatched to any gene: 6. The CDR3, as DNA: TGTGCCAGCAGCTCTGTGACAGGGAGGAACACTGAAGCTTTCTTT. This sequence encodes CASSSVTGRNTEAFF.

This clone was detected only once. The chain recombines TRBV19 with TRBJ2-1; D gene uncertain. V was cut by 4 bases and J by 2 bases, with 12 bases left in between. CDR3 length: 15 amino acids. CDR1 is LNHDA, CDR2 SQIVND, per germline (reference sequence). CDR3 in amino acids: CASSRDPGTYNEQFF. The CDR3 DNA follows: TGTGCCAGTAGTAGAGACCCTGGCACCTACAATGAGCAGTTCTTC.

V is TRBV10-1 and J is TRBJ2-7; TRBD1 or TRBD2 may be the D gene (5 bases each). CDR1 WNHNN and CDR2 SYGVQD come from the germline V gene (reference sequence). This CDR3 region has 14 residues. V was pared by 0 bases and J by 3 bases, with 9 bases between. The CDR3 nucleotides are TGCGCCAGCAGTGAGTCTGGGACCGACTACGAGCAGTACTTC. As protein: CASSESGTDYEQYF.

The genes are TRBV6-1 and TRBJ1-5; no reliable D call. The CDR3 spans 13 residues. V shed 1 base and J shed 7 bases, with 8 bases lying between them. Germline loops: CDR1 MNHNS, CDR2 SASEGT. The CDR3 reads CASSEGLSQPQHF. The DNA for the CDR3 is TGTGCCAGCAGTGAAGGATTATCCCAGCCCCAGCATTTT.

The chain combines TRBV6-5 with TRBJ2-7; 13 positions match TRBD2. CDR1 and CDR2 from the germline V gene are MNHEY and SVGAGI. The V and J ends lost 7 bases and 4 bases, in that order; junction bases with no gene match: 7. The CDR3 consists of 15 residues. The CDR3: CASTYTSGGAYEQYF. CDR3 coding DNA: TGTGCCAGCACGTACACTAGCGGGGGGGCTTACGAGCAGTACTTC.

CDR3 loop: CASSGQAYEQYF. CDR3 nucleotides: TGTGCCAGCAGTGGACAAGCCTACGAGCAGTACTTC. The genes are TRBV6-1 and TRBJ2-7; D unclear. Germline-derived CDR1 and CDR2 are MNHNS and SASEGT. The CDR3 is made up of 12 amino acids. V lost 4 bases and J 2 bases, leaving 6 bases between the germline ends.

This rearrangement joins TRBV6-5 to TRBJ1-1; 9 nucleotides agree with TRBD1. Germline V CDR1 and CDR2: MNHEY, SVGAGI. V lost 0 bases and J lost 7; bases outside the gene matches: 9. CDR3 length: 16 amino acids. CDR3 amino acids: CASSYSGQGLIYEAFF. The CDR3, as DNA: TGTGCCAGCAGTTACTCTGGACAGGGGCTAATTTATGAAGCTTTCTTT.

The rearrangement joins TRBV11-2 to TRBJ2-5; 11 bases match TRBD1. V was clipped by 5 bases and J by 2 bases; unmatched bases: 4. This CDR3 region has 15 residues. Germline CDR1 is SGHAT and CDR2 is FQNNGV. The chain's CDR3 is CASSTRDRGQETQYF. The CDR3 bases are TGTGCCAGCAGCACCCGGGACAGGGGGCAAGAGACCCAGTACTTC.

The chain employs TRBV4-2 and TRBJ2-5, with 16 bases identical to TRBD2. This CDR3 has 18 amino acids. Germline V gene lookup returns CDR1 LGHNA and CDR2 YNFKEQ. The trim removed 1 base at V and 5 bases at J, leaving 7 bases unmatched. The CDR3 reads CASSQGGLAGGLTETQYF. In nucleotides, the CDR3 is TGTGCCAGCAGCCAAGGGGGACTAGCGGGGGGGCTCACGGAGACCCAGTACTTC.

The chain combines TRBV5-5 with TRBJ1-5; a weak D match, TRBD1 (6 bases). The CDR3 is 16 residues long. Germline CDR1 and CDR2: SGHKS and YYEKEE (reference sequence). V was trimmed by 2 bases and J by 3 bases, leaving 15 bases between them. The CDR3, as DNA: TGTGCCAGCAGCTTAGTCGAGGGGGTTTTCAATCAGCCCCAGCATTTT. It is translated as CASSLVEGVFNQPQHF. Full variable domain (missing parts from reference TRBV5-5 and TRBJ1-5): DAGVTQSPTHLIKTRGQQVTLRCSPISGHKSVSWYQQVLGQGPQFIFQYYEKEERGRGNFPDRFSARQFPNYSSELNVNALLLGDSALYLCASSLVEGVFNQPQHFGDGTRLSIL.

This clone was found a few times. CDR3 region: CASSLSSGPTAGYTF. CDR3 bases: TGTGCCAGCAGCCTAAGTTCAGGCCCCACGGCTGGCTACACCTTC. V is TRBV7-9 and J is TRBJ1-2; D remains ambiguous. Germline-derived CDR1 and CDR2 are SEHNR and FQNEAQ (reference sequence). Trimming cost V 5 bases and J 7 bases, with 20 bases left between them. The CDR3 extends over 15 amino acids.

V usage is TRBV27 and J usage is TRBJ1-6; D is possibly TRBD1 (5 bases). The CDR3 contains 15 residues. Trimming took 5 bases from V and 10 from J, leaving 18 bases between them. Germline V gives CDR1 MNHEY, CDR2 SMNVEV (reference sequence). This CDR3 reads CASSPALGGRSPLHF. CDR3 DNA: TGTGCCAGCAGTCCAGCTCTGGGGGGACGGTCACCCCTCCACTTT.

The CDR3 DNA reads as TGTGCCAGCTCACCCCCGGGGGGCGAGCAGTACTTC. This encodes CASSPPGGEQYF. The V and J genes are TRBV18 and TRBJ2-7, with 7 bases that match TRBD2. CDR1 KGHSH and CDR2 LQKENI come from the germline V gene. The J segment lost 6 bases and the V segment lost 3 bases, leaving 2 bases of the junction unmatched. CDR3 length equals 12 residues.

The V and J genes are TRBV5-1 and TRBJ2-7; 7 bases line up with TRBD1. Germline trimming cut 3 bases from V and 3 bases from J; bases unmatched to any gene: 0. The CDR3 runs 12 residues. CDR1 and CDR2 from the germline V gene are SGHRS and YFSETQ. The CDR3 DNA follows: TGCGCCAGCAGCTGGACAGGCTACGAGCAGTACTTC. Translation: CASSWTGYEQYF.

The chain couples TRBV5-1 to TRBJ1-4; no firm D call. The CDR3 has 15 residues. Germline V gene lookup returns CDR1 SGHRS and CDR2 YFSETQ. The germline V and J ends were trimmed by 1 base and 6 bases, with 13 bases remaining between them. The CDR3 loop is CASSLSGLVDEKLFF. DNA for the CDR3: TGCGCCAGCAGCTTGAGTGGGCTCGTGGATGAAAAACTGTTTTTT.

The chain recombines TRBV6-1 with TRBJ1-5, with a tentative D call TRBD1 (6 bases). Germline V gives CDR1 MNHNS, CDR2 SASEGT. The CDR3 runs 14 residues. Trimming shortened V by 9 bases and J by 0 bases, and 12 bases separated the two germline ends. The CDR3 reads CASLIQGSNQPQHF. The CDR3 nucleotides are TGTGCCAGTTTGATACAGGGTAGCAATCAGCCCCAGCATTTT.

The rearrangement joins TRBV15 to TRBJ1-5; 8 nucleotides line up with TRBD1. Germline CDR1 and CDR2: LNHNV and YYDKDF (reference sequence). The CDR3 loop spans 16 amino acids. J was trimmed by 9 bases and V by 0 bases; bases with no gene match: 10. The CDR3 coding sequence is TGTGCCACCAGCAGAGATCCGGGACAGGACTTCTGGCCCCAGCATTTT. Its translation is CATSRDPGQDFWPQHF.